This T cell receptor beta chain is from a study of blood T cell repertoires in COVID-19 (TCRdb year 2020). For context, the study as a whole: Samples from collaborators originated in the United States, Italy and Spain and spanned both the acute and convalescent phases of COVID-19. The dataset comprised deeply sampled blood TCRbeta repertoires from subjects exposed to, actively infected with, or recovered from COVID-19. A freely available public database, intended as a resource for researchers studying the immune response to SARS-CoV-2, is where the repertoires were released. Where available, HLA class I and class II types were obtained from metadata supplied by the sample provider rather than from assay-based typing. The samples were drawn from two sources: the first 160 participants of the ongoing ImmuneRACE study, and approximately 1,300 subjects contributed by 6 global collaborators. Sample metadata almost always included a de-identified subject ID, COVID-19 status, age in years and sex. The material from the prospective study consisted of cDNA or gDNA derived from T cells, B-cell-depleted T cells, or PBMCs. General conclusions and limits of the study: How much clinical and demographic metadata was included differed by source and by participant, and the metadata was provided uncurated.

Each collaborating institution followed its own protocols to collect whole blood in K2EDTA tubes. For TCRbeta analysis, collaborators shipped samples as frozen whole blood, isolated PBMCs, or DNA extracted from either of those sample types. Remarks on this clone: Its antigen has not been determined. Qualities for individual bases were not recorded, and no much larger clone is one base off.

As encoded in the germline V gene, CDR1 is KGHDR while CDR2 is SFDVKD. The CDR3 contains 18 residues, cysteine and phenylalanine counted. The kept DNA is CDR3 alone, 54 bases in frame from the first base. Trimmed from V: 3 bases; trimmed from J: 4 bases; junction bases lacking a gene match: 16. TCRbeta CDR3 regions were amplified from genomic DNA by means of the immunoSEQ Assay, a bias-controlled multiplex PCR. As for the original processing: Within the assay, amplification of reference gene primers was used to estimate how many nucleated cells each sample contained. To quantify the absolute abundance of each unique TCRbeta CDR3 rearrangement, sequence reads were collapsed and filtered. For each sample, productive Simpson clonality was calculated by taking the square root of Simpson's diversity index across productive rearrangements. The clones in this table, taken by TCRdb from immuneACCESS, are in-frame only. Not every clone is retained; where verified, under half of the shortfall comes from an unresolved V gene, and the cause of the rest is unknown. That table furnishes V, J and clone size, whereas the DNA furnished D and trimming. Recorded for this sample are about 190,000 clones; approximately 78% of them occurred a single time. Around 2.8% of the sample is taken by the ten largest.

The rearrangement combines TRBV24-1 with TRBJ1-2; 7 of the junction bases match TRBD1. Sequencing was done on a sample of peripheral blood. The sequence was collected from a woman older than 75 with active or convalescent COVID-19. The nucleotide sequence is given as TGTGCCACCAGTGATCCGAGGACAGGAGGAGAGTTTAGCTATGGCTACACCTTC. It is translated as CATSDPRTGGEFSYGYTF.